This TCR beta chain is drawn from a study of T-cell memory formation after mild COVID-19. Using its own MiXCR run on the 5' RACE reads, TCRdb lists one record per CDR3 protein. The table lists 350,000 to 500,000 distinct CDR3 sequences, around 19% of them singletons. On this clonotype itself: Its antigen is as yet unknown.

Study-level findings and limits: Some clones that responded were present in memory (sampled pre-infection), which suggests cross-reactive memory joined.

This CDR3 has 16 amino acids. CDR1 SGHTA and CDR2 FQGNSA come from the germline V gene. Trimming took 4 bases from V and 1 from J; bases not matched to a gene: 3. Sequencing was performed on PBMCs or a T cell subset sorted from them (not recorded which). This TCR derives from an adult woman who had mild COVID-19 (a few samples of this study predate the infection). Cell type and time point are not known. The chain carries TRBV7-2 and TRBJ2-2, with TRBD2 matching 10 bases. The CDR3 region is CASSSRTSGNTGELFF. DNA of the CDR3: TGTGCCAGCAGCTCGCGGACTAGCGGGAACACCGGGGAGCTGTTTTTT.